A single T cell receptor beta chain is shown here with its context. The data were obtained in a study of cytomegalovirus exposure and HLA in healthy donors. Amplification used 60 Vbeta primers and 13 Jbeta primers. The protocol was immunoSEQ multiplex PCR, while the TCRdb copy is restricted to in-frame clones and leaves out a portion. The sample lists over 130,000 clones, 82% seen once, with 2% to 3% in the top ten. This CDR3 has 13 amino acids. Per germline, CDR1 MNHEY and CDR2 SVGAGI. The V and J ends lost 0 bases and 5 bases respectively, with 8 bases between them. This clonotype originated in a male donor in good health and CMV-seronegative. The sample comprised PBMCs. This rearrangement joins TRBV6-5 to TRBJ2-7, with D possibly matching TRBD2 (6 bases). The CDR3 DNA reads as TGTGCCAGCAGTTACTCTCGGGGGAACGAGCAGTACTTC. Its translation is CASSYSRGNEQYF.